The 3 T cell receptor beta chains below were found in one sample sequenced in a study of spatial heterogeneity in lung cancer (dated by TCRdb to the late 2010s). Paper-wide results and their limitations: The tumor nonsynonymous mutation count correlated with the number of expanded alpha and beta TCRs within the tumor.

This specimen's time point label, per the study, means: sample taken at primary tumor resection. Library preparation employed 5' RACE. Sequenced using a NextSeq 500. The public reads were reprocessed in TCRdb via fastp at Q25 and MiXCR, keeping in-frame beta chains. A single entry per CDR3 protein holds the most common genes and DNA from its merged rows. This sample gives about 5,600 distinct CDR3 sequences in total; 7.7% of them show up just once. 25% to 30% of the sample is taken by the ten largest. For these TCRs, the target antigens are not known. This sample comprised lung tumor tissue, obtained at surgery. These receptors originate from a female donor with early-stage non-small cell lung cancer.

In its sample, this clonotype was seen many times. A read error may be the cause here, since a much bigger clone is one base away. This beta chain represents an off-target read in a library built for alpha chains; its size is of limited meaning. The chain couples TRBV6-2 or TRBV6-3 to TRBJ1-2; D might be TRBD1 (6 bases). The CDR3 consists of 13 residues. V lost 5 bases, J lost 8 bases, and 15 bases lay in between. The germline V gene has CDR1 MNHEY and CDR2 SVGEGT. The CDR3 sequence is CASSRLFGGGYTF. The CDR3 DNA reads TGTGCCAGCAGTCGCCTTTTCGGGGGCGGCTACACCTTC.

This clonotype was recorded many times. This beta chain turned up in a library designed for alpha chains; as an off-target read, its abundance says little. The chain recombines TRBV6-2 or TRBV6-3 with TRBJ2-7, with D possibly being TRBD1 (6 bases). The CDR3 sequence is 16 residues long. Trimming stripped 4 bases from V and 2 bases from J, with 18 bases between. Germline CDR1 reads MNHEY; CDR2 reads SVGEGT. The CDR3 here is CASSSVGQRLTYEQYF. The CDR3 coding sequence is TGTGCCAGCAGTTCTGTAGGACAGCGTCTAACCTACGAGCAGTACTTC.

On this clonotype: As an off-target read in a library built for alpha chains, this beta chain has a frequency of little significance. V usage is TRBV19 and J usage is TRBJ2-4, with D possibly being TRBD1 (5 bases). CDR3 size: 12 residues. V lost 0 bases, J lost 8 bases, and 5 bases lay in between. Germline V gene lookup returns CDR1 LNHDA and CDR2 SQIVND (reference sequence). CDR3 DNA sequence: TGTGCCAGTAGTATAGACAGGGACATTCAGTACTTC. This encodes CASSIDRDIQYF.